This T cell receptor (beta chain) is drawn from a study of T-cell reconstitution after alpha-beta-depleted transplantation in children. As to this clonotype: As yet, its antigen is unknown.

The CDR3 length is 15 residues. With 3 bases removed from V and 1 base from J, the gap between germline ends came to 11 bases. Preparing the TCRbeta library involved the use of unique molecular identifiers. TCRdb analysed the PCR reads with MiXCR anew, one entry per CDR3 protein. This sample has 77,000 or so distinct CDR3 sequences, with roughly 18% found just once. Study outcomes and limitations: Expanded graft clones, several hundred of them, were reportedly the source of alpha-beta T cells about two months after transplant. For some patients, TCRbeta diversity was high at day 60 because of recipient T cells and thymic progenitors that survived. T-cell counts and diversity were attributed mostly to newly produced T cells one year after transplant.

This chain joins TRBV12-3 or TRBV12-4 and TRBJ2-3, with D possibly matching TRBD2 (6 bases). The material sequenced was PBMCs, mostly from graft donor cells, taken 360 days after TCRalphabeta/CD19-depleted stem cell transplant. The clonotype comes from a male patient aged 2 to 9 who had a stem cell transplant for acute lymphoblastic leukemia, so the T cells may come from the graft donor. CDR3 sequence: CASSLQRRGTDTQYF. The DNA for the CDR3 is TGTGCCAGCAGTTTGCAGCGGAGGGGCACAGATACGCAGTATTTT.